The 25 T cell receptor beta chains presented below share a single source sample, sequenced in a study of T cell responses to AZD1222 COVID-19 vaccine. The method was immunoSEQ multiplex PCR; TCRdb's version includes in-frame clones alone and lacks a portion of them. The table has over 60,000 clones, roughly 91% seen once. The source was peripheral blood, collected on day 0 of AZD1222 vaccination. These receptors were taken from an adult in good health.

The count of this clone is one. The chain has TRBV30 and TRBJ2-7; D ambiguous. The germline CDR1 and CDR2 sequences are GTSNPN and SVGIG (reference sequence). Deletions cut 1 base from V and 5 bases from J, with 6 bases between. The CDR3 consists of 11 residues. The CDR3 nucleotides are TGTGCCTGGAGTGGAAGAGACGAGCAGTACTTC. As protein: CAWSGRDEQYF.

This clone was counted between two and nine times. The J gene is TRBJ1-2, the V gene TRBV28, with 12 nucleotides matching TRBD1. The CDR3 covers 15 residues. Germline V gene data show CDR1 as MDHEN and CDR2 as SYDVKM. V shed 7 bases, J shed 7 bases, and the junction held 10 bases outside the gene matches. CDR3 DNA: TGTGCCAGCAACCCACCGGGACAGGGGGCAGGTGGCTACACCTTC. Translated: CASNPPGQGAGGYTF.

This sequence joins TRBV29-1 and TRBJ1-2, with D uncertain. Germline-derived CDR1 and CDR2 are SQVTM and ANQGSEA. The CDR3 extends over 13 amino acids. Trimming pared 6 bases from V and 3 bases from J, leaving 14 bases between. The CDR3 here is CSVRSELDYGYTF. The CDR3 coding sequence is TGCAGCGTACGTAGTGAGCTCGACTATGGCTACACCTTC.

This chain links TRBV18 with TRBJ2-5; either TRBD1 or TRBD2 may supply D (5 bases each). V was cut by 3 bases and J by 5 bases, with 13 bases left in between. Germline CDR1 KGHSH, CDR2 LQKENI. The CDR3 totals 14 residues. The CDR3 here is CASSPENWGETQYF. CDR3 DNA sequence: TGTGCCAGCTCACCGGAGAATTGGGGGGAGACCCAGTACTTC.

This chain connects TRBV5-8 to TRBJ1-2; D is uncertain. The CDR3 covers 13 residues. CDR1 and CDR2 from the germline V gene are SGHTS and YDEGEE. The V and J ends lost 2 bases and 8 bases respectively, with 13 bases between them. CDR3 nucleotide sequence: TGTGCCAGCAGCTTCAGGTTTACGGGAGGCTACACCTTC. It translates to CASSFRFTGGYTF.

CDR3 sequence reads: CAAKGREWRETQYF. The DNA for the CDR3 is TGTGCCGCCAAGGGCAGGGAGTGGAGGGAGACCCAGTACTTC. The chain has TRBV3-1 (or the pseudogene TRBV3-2) and TRBJ2-5; either TRBD1 or TRBD2 may supply D (5 bases each). The V end lost 11 bases, the J end lost 5 bases, and 21 bases lay between the germline ends. In germline, CDR1 is LGHDT, CDR2 YNNKEL (reference sequence). The CDR3 runs 14 residues.

This chain joins TRBV30 and TRBJ1-3; 7 nucleotides line up with TRBD1. CDR1 and CDR2 (germline): GTSNPN, SVGIG (reference sequence). The CDR3 runs to 17 residues. V gave up 0 bases and J gave up 8 bases; unmatched junction bases: 16. The CDR3 sequence is CAWSVLWRQGGPHTIYF. DNA for the CDR3: TGTGCCTGGAGTGTACTCTGGAGACAGGGTGGACCCCACACCATATATTTT.

The V call is TRBV2, the J call TRBJ2-5; 12 bases agree with TRBD1. Germline CDR1 is SNHLY and CDR2 is FYNNEI. J lost 5 bases, V lost 6 bases, and 7 bases had no gene match. CDR3 size: 15 residues. The CDR3 sequence is CASSGGQGAGETQYF. CDR3 nucleotide sequence: TGTGCCAGCAGCGGGGGACAGGGGGCCGGGGAGACCCAGTACTTC.

The chain recombines TRBV5-1 with TRBJ2-3; D is perhaps TRBD2 (6 bases). The CDR3 contains 13 residues. Trimming cost V 7 bases and J 3 bases, with 12 bases left between them. CDR1 is SGHRS, CDR2 YFSETQ, per germline. The CDR3 DNA sequence: TGCGCCAGCTTGGGACTCTCGACAGATACGCAGTATTTT. This gives the protein CASLGLSTDTQYF.

The chain combines TRBV2 with TRBJ1-3; possibly TRBD1 for D (5 bases). This CDR3 is built from 15 residues. CDR1 is SNHLY, CDR2 FYNNEI, per germline. Trimming stripped 6 bases from V and 6 bases from J, with 18 bases between. CDR3 loop: CASRSTAGTANTIYF. CDR3 coding DNA: TGTGCCAGCAGGTCCACCGCCGGGACGGCAAACACCATATATTTT.

The chain combines TRBV5-1 with TRBJ2-1; 7 bases fit TRBD2. V gave up 1 base and J gave up 2 bases; unmatched junction bases: 15. Germline assignment: CDR1 SGHRS and CDR2 YFSETQ. The CDR3 extends over 19 amino acids. The CDR3 loop reads CASSLTESTAGKPYNEQFF. Written as DNA, the CDR3 is TGCGCCAGCAGCTTGACCGAATCCACAGCGGGGAAGCCCTACAATGAGCAGTTCTTC.

This chain joins TRBV21-1 and TRBJ2-7. TRBV21-1 is designated a pseudogene. This CDR3 region has 17 residues. The CDR3 region is CASSKEVAQLSSYEQYF. The CDR3 DNA sequence: TGTGCCAGCAGCAAAGAAGTAGCACAGCTCAGCTCCTACGAGCAGTACTTC.

The V call is TRBV6-5, the J call TRBJ1-1; no definite D call. V lost 4 bases, J lost 2 bases, and 8 bases lay in between. The CDR3 extends over 13 amino acids. Germline V gives CDR1 MNHEY, CDR2 SVGAGI. This CDR3 reads CASSSSSNTEAFF. The DNA for the CDR3 is TGTGCCAGCAGTTCTTCCAGCAACACTGAAGCTTTCTTT.

The chain joins TRBV18 to TRBJ1-6; D gene unclear. The germline gives CDR1 KGHSH, CDR2 LQKENI. Trimming removed 0 bases at V and 5 bases at J, with 17 bases between. The CDR3 has 18 amino acids. The CDR3 DNA is TGTGCCAGCTCACCACCGAGGATGAAAGGTTTTGATAATTCACCCCTCCACTTT. It is translated as CASSPPRMKGFDNSPLHF.

CDR3 nucleotides: TGTGCCAGCAGCCAACAGGTTCTGGGCACAGATACGCAGTATTTT. It codes for CASSQQVLGTDTQYF. The chain combines TRBV3-1 (or the pseudogene TRBV3-2) with TRBJ2-3; no clear D. Germline V lookup: CDR1 LGHDT, CDR2 YNNKEL (reference sequence). The CDR3 is 15 amino acids. V was shortened by 2 bases and J by 1 base, with 10 bases between the two germline ends.

V usage is TRBV28 and J usage is TRBJ1-6; D is undetermined. Germline V gives CDR1 MDHEN, CDR2 SYDVKM. There are 14 residues in the CDR3. Between the trimmed V and J ends, which lost 3 bases and 7 bases, there was a span of 10 bases. CDR3 bases: TGTGCCAGCAGTTTTGTTATCCGAAATTCACCCCTCCACTTT. This encodes CASSFVIRNSPLHF.

The chain recombines TRBV27 with TRBJ1-6; D not certain. V was cut by 7 bases and J by 7 bases, with 14 bases left in between. This CDR3 region has 14 residues. Germline lookup yields CDR1 MNHEY and CDR2 SMNVEV (reference sequence). CDR3 region: CASTAAQRNSPLHF. Written as DNA, the CDR3 is TGTGCCAGCACTGCGGCACAGAGGAATTCACCCCTCCACTTT.

The chain couples TRBV7-9 to TRBJ2-1; no clear D gene. Trimming removed 5 bases at V and 6 bases at J, with 8 bases between. The germline V gene has CDR1 SEHNR and CDR2 FQNEAQ (reference sequence). The CDR3 has 12 amino acids. CDR3 in amino acids: CASSRTANEQFF. As DNA, the CDR3 is TGTGCCAGCAGCCGCACCGCCAATGAGCAGTTCTTC.

The chain employs TRBV23-1 and TRBJ2-7; D possibly corresponds to TRBD1 (6 bases). TRBV23-1 has ORF status, its function being uncertain. This CDR3 has 14 residues. Trimming cost V 6 bases and J 0 bases, with 12 bases left between them. In DNA, the CDR3 is TGCGCCAGCAGCTACTACAGGGCCTCCTACGAGCAGTACTTC. This sequence encodes CASSYYRASYEQYF.

The chain has TRBV5-1 and TRBJ2-2; 9 bases align to TRBD2. J gave up 5 bases and V 4 bases, and 3 bases lay outside the gene matches. This CDR3 is built from 14 residues. Germline assignment: CDR1 SGHRS and CDR2 YFSETQ. The CDR3 spells CASSASGVTGELFF. The CDR3 DNA follows: TGCGCCAGCAGCGCTAGCGGGGTTACCGGGGAGCTGTTTTTT.

This clone was observed once. The V call is TRBV25-1, the J call TRBJ2-7; 8 bases are a match to TRBD1. The CDR3 runs 13 residues. The V and J ends lost 3 bases and 4 bases, in that order; junction bases with no gene match: 2. From germline, CDR1 is MGHDK and CDR2 SYGVNS. This chain's CDR3 is CASSDRGLYEQYF. CDR3 coding DNA: TGTGCCAGCAGTGACAGGGGGCTTTACGAGCAGTACTTC.

In this sample, this clone turned up once. The V and J genes are TRBV3-1 (or the pseudogene TRBV3-2) and TRBJ1-1, with 7 bases that match TRBD1. The germline V gene encodes CDR1 LGHDT and CDR2 YNNKEL (reference sequence). There are 13 residues in the CDR3. V lost 6 bases to trimming and J lost 6 bases; unmatched junction nucleotides: 7. DNA for the CDR3: TGTGCCAGCAGTAACAGGGGATCTCCTGAAGCTTTCTTT. Translating gives CASSNRGSPEAFF.

This chain connects TRBV5-5 to TRBJ1-2, with a possible D match to TRBD1 (5 bases). Per the germline V gene, CDR1 is SGHKS and CDR2 is YYEKEE (reference sequence). CDR3 length equals 13 residues. Trimming removed 1 base from V and 4 bases from J, with 8 bases in between. CDR3 sequence (DNA): TGTGCCAGCAGCTTGCAGGGAACCTATGGCTACACCTTC. Its protein is CASSLQGTYGYTF.

This sequence joins TRBV5-6 and TRBJ2-7; the match to TRBD1 covers 8 bases. After removal of 4 bases from V and 1 base from J, the junction contained 7 bases not matched to a gene. The CDR3 runs to 15 residues. The germline V gene encodes CDR1 SGHDT and CDR2 YYEEEE. CDR3 in amino acids: CASSGTGTGSYEQYF. CDR3 DNA: TGTGCCAGCAGCGGAACCGGGACAGGATCCTACGAGCAGTACTTC.

This chain joins TRBV19 and TRBJ2-7, with D possibly TRBD2 on 6 matching bases. Trimming cost V 5 bases and J 6 bases, with 26 bases left between them. Germline assignment: CDR1 LNHDA and CDR2 SQIVND (reference sequence). CDR3 length: 17 amino acids. CDR3 nucleotides: TGTGCCAGTAGTTTGCCCCGGGACGGCGGGATTAAGGGCGAGCAGTACTTC. This encodes CASSLPRDGGIKGEQYF.